Following are 28 T cell receptor beta chains from one sample sequenced in a study of cytomegalovirus exposure and HLA in healthy donors. The PCR had 60 Vbeta and 13 Jbeta primers. Clones were read by immunoSEQ multiplex PCR, and TCRdb kept only the in-frame ones, dropping some. This table holds 35,000 to 45,000 clones, under 70% found once. Sequencing used PBMCs. The receptor set was obtained from a man aged 55 to 69 in good health and CMV-seropositive.

This clone was observed a handful of times. Distinct nucleotide sequences in the sample also encode this CDR3. The rearrangement uses TRBV6-4 and TRBJ2-1, with 10 bases that match TRBD2. CDR1 MRHNA and CDR2 SNTAGT come from the germline V gene. Trimming removed 3 bases from V and 4 bases from J; junction bases left unmatched: 3. The CDR3 consists of 15 residues. The CDR3 nucleotides read TGTGCCAGCAGTGATTCTAGCGGGAGTTACAATGAGCAGTTCTTC. Translating it yields CASSDSSGSYNEQFF.

The chain carries TRBV7-2 and TRBJ2-5, with a weak D call TRBD1 (5 bases). The closer fit of TRBJ2-7 to the DNA end suggests the J call may be wrong. Germline loops: CDR1 SGHTA, CDR2 FQGNSA. The CDR3 runs 12 residues. The CDR3 is CASSSQGREQYF. DNA for the CDR3: TGTGCCAGCAGCAGTCAGGGTCGCGAGCAGTACTTC.

The CDR3 loop is CSAWTSGRGGNNEQFF. CDR3 DNA: TGCAGCGCCTGGACTAGCGGCAGGGGGGGTAACAATGAGCAGTTCTTC. This chain connects TRBV29-1 to TRBJ2-1; TRBD2 agrees at 10 bases. The CDR3 is 16 residues long. Germline V CDR1 and CDR2: SQVTM, ANQGSEA. V was pared by 7 bases and J by 5 bases, with 14 bases of the junction left unmatched.

This rearrangement joins TRBV7-9 to TRBJ1-1; D remains ambiguous. V was shortened by 1 base and J by 1 base, with 7 bases between the two germline ends. Looked up from germline, CDR1 is SEHNR and CDR2 is FQNEAQ (reference sequence). This CDR3 comprises 14 residues. CDR3 DNA sequence: TGTGCCAGCAGCTTAGAGAACAAGAACACTGAAGCTTTCTTT. Its protein product is CASSLENKNTEAFF.

This clone appeared a few times. The rearrangement links TRBV7-6 to TRBJ1-4; D gene ambiguous. The germline V gene has CDR1 SGHVS and CDR2 FNYEAQ. Trimming took 5 bases from V and 6 from J, leaving 7 bases between them. This CDR3 spans 12 amino acids. CDR3 residues: CASSLPYEKLFF. Written as DNA, the CDR3 is TGTGCCAGCAGCCTTCCCTATGAAAAACTGTTTTTT. Combining the CDR3 with reference TRBV7-6 and TRBJ1-4 gives the whole variable domain GAGVSQSPRYKVTKRGQDVALRCDPISGHVSLYWYRQALGQGPEFLTYFNYEAQQDKSGLPNDRFSAERPEGSISTLTIQRTEQRDSAMYRCASSLPYEKLFFGSGTQLSVL.

In this sample, this clone turned up once. V usage is TRBV7-2 and J usage is TRBJ1-2; tentative D call: TRBD1 (5 bases). Trimming shortened V by 1 base and J by 2 bases, and 8 bases separated the two germline ends. Germline CDR1 SGHTA, CDR2 FQGNSA. This CDR3 contains 14 residues. The CDR3 reads CASSLVGANYGYTF. The CDR3 DNA follows: TGTGCCAGCAGCTTAGTTGGGGCCAACTATGGCTACACCTTC.

The chain joins TRBV7-9 to TRBJ2-5, with 9 bases lining up with TRBD2. Germline trimming cut 5 bases from V and 1 base from J; bases unmatched to any gene: 14. This CDR3 has 18 residues. CDR1 SEHNR and CDR2 FQNEAQ come from the germline V gene (reference sequence). CDR3 sequence reads: CASSAHGVAGVGQETQYF. Written as DNA, the CDR3 is TGTGCCAGCAGCGCCCATGGGGTAGCGGGAGTTGGCCAAGAGACCCAGTACTTC.

The chain combines TRBV18 with TRBJ1-2; D is uncertain. Trimming took off 6 bases at V and 8 bases at J, with 19 bases between the two ends. Per the germline V gene, CDR1 is KGHSH and CDR2 is LQKENI. This CDR3 is built from 14 residues. CDR3 sequence reads: CASSRKEGMGGYTF. CDR3 bases: TGTGCCAGCTCCCGGAAGGAGGGTATGGGCGGCTACACCTTC. The variable domain in full, completed from reference TRBV18 and TRBJ1-2, reads NAGVMQNPRHLVRRRGQEARLRCSPMKGHSHVYWYRQLPEEGLKFMVYLQKENIIDESGMPKERFSAEFPKEGPSILRIQQVVRGDSAAYFCASSRKEGMGGYTFGSGTRLTVV.

The CDR3 region has the DNA TGCAGCGTTGTACAGGGGATGGGGACTGAAGCTTTCTTT. Translation: CSVVQGMGTEAFF. The chain joins TRBV29-1 to TRBJ1-1; 7 nucleotides align to TRBD1. CDR1 is SQVTM, CDR2 ANQGSEA, per germline. The CDR3 runs 13 residues. The V segment lost 4 bases and the J segment 5 bases; nucleotides outside the gene matches: 7.

This chain uses TRBV2 with TRBJ1-1; TRBD1 matches 10 bases. CDR1 and CDR2 from the germline V gene are SNHLY and FYNNEI. Trimming took 6 bases from V and 3 from J; bases not matched to a gene: 4. The CDR3 runs 14 residues. The CDR3 spells CASRGDRGDTEAFF. The DNA of the CDR3 is TGTGCCAGCAGGGGGGACAGGGGTGACACTGAAGCTTTCTTT. The variable domain in full, with the rest retrieved from reference TRBV2 and TRBJ1-1, is EPEVTQTPSHQVTQMGQEVILRCVPISNHLYFYWYRQILGQKVEFLVSFYNNEISEKSEIFDDQFSVERPDGSNFTLKIRSTKLEDSAMYFCASRGDRGDTEAFFGQGTRLTVV.

This clone was counted a single time. The chain employs TRBV4-1 and TRBJ2-3; D is possibly TRBD2 (6 bases). This CDR3 has 15 amino acids. V was clipped by 5 bases and J by 0 bases, with 12 bases between them. Germline V gene data show CDR1 as MGHRA and CDR2 as YSYEKL. The CDR3 sequence is CASSETSRSTDTQYF. In DNA form, the CDR3 reads TGCGCCAGCAGCGAAACTAGCCGAAGCACAGATACGCAGTATTTT.

This chain uses TRBV19 with TRBJ1-1; 11 positions agree with TRBD1. The germline V gene has CDR1 LNHDA and CDR2 SQIVND (reference sequence). V lost 3 bases to trimming and J lost 3 bases; unmatched junction nucleotides: 9. CDR3 length equals 17 residues. This chain's CDR3 is CASSMIGTGGFDTEAFF. The CDR3 DNA is TGTGCCAGTAGTATGATCGGGACAGGGGGTTTCGACACTGAAGCTTTCTTT. Variable domain in full (rest from reference TRBV19 and TRBJ1-1): DGGITQSPKYLFRKEGQNVTLSCEQNLNHDAMYWYRQDPGQGLRLIYYSQIVNDFQKGDIAEGYSVSREKKESFPLTVTSAQKNPTAFYLCASSMIGTGGFDTEAFFGQGTRLTVV.

This clone was found once. The chain carries TRBV4-2 and TRBJ2-3; 10 bases map to TRBD2. J gave up 5 bases and V 0 bases, and 8 bases lay outside the gene matches. Germline CDR1 is LGHNA and CDR2 is YNFKEQ. This CDR3 has 17 residues. CDR3 loop: CASSQDPTSGNRDTQYF. The CDR3, as DNA: TGTGCCAGCAGCCAAGACCCCACTAGCGGGAATAGAGATACGCAGTATTTT.

The chain uses TRBV7-2 and TRBJ2-2, with D unclear. Germline loops: CDR1 SGHTA, CDR2 FQGNSA. The CDR3 contains 14 residues. Trimming stripped 1 base from V and 4 bases from J, with 7 bases between. The DNA for the CDR3 is TGTGCCAGCAGCTTAGAACAGTTCACCGGGGAGCTGTTTTTT. Translation: CASSLEQFTGELFF. Supplemented by reference TRBV7-2 and TRBJ2-2, the full variable domain reads GAGVSQSPSNKVTEKGKDVELRCDPISGHTALYWYRQSLGQGLEFLIYFQGNSAPDKSGLPSDRFSAERTGGSVSTLTIQRTQQEDSAVYLCASSLEQFTGELFFGEGSRLTVL.

The rearrangement joins TRBV19 to TRBJ2-5; weak D call: TRBD2 (5 bases). The germline V and J ends were trimmed by 5 bases and 4 bases, with 17 bases remaining between them. In germline, CDR1 is LNHDA, CDR2 SQIVND (reference sequence). The CDR3 sequence is 15 residues long. This CDR3 reads CASSLFGTSGETQYF. CDR3 nucleotide sequence: TGTGCCAGTAGTCTTTTCGGAACTAGTGGAGAGACCCAGTACTTC.

The rearrangement joins TRBV4-2 to TRBJ2-7; 9 bases agree with TRBD2. Germline V gene sequence: CDR1 LGHNA, CDR2 YNFKEQ. With V trimmed by 5 bases and J by 1 base, 9 bases remained unmatched. This CDR3 has 16 residues. The CDR3 loop reads CASSLNPGLASYEQYF. CDR3 bases: TGTGCCAGCAGCTTAAACCCGGGACTAGCTTCCTACGAGCAGTACTTC.

This sequence joins TRBV27 and TRBJ2-1; the match to TRBD2 covers 13 bases. After removal of 6 bases from V and 3 bases from J, the junction contained 11 bases not matched to a gene. The CDR3 extends over 18 amino acids. The V gene's germline CDR1 is MNHEY and CDR2 SMNVEV (reference sequence). The CDR3 sequence: CASSLLFGLAGDYNEQFF. The CDR3 nucleotides are TGTGCCAGCAGCCTCCTCTTTGGACTAGCGGGGGACTACAATGAGCAGTTCTTC.

The chain recombines TRBV5-1 with TRBJ2-5; TRBD2 matches 7 bases. TRBJ2-7 explains the end of the DNA better; the J call may be wrong. CDR1 and CDR2 (germline): SGHRS, YFSETQ. The length of the CDR3 is 16 residues. This CDR3 is CASSGDISGSYYEQYF. DNA of the CDR3: TGCGCCAGCAGCGGAGATATTAGCGGGTCCTACTACGAGCAGTACTTC.

The table lists this clone with a few counts. The chain combines TRBV20-1 with TRBJ2-3; 7 bases fit TRBD2. The CDR3 is 11 residues long. CDR1 and CDR2 (germline): DFQATT, SNEGSKA (reference sequence). The CDR3 bases are TGCAGCACTAGCGACACAGATACGCAGTATTTT. Translated: CSTSDTDTQYF.

The chain links TRBV4-3 to TRBJ2-7, with D maybe TRBD1 (5 bases). The V end lost 0 bases, the J end lost 3 bases, and 9 bases lay between the germline ends. CDR3 size: 14 residues. The V gene's germline CDR1 is LGHNA and CDR2 YSLEER. The CDR3 DNA reads TGCGCCAGCAGCCAAGATCTGGACAACTACGAGCAGTACTTC. Its protein product is CASSQDLDNYEQYF.

The J gene is TRBJ2-2, the V gene TRBV9; D ambiguous. Germline CDR1 and CDR2: SGDLS and YYNGEE. V lost 3 bases and J lost 1, with 4 bases in between. The CDR3 extends over 13 amino acids. CDR3 DNA sequence: TGTGCCAGCAGCGCTTGGAACACCGGGGAGCTGTTTTTT. It codes for CASSAWNTGELFF. Full variable domain (outside the CDR3, taken from reference TRBV9 and TRBJ2-2): DSGVTQTPKHLITATGQRVTLRCSPRSGDLSVYWYQQSLDQGLQFLIQYYNGEERAKGNILERFSAQQFPDLHSELNLSSLELGDSALYFCASSAWNTGELFFGEGSRLTVL.

Notes on this clone: One end of the junction does not line up with germline, which may come from a read error. The rearrangement uses TRBV19 and TRBJ2-1; 9 nucleotides align to TRBD2. Germline CDR1 LNHDA, CDR2 SQIVND (reference sequence). The length of the CDR3 is 19 residues. The CDR3 sequence: CVSSINVLVAGDFGNEQFF. For the CDR3, the DNA is TGTGTCAGTAGTATCAACGTTTTGGTAGCGGGAGATTTCGGCAATGAGCAGTTCTTC.

The chain has TRBV18 and TRBJ2-5; D perhaps matches TRBD2 (6 bases). Germline V gene sequence: CDR1 KGHSH, CDR2 LQKENI. Trimming left V 0 bases short and J 2 bases short, with 7 bases between. The CDR3 has 14 residues. The CDR3 here is CASSPPGLQETQYF. CDR3 nucleotide sequence: TGTGCCAGCTCACCACCCGGACTACAAGAGACCCAGTACTTC.

V gene TRBV30 combines with J gene TRBJ1-5; D ambiguous. This CDR3 is 13 amino acids long. Germline CDR1 reads GTSNPN; CDR2 reads SVGIG (reference sequence). V lost 2 bases and J 0 bases, leaving 5 bases between the germline ends. CDR3 DNA sequence: TGTGCCTGGAGTCGAGATAGCAATCAGCCCCAGCATTTT. Amino acid sequence: CAWSRDSNQPQHF.

The rearrangement links TRBV9 to TRBJ1-5; D gene ambiguous. Germline CDR1 reads SGDLS; CDR2 reads YYNGEE. With 5 bases removed from V and 4 bases from J, the gap between germline ends came to 16 bases. There are 15 residues in the CDR3. The CDR3 here is CASSEGPSQNQPQHF. DNA for the CDR3: TGTGCCAGCAGTGAGGGTCCGAGCCAAAATCAGCCCCAGCATTTT.

The V gene is TRBV7-9, the J gene TRBJ1-2; D call uncertain. The V gene's germline CDR1 is SEHNR and CDR2 FQNEAQ (reference sequence). There are 15 residues in the CDR3. V dropped 2 bases and J dropped 8 bases, with 18 bases sitting between them. The CDR3 nucleotides read TGTGCCAGCAGCTTAAGCGGACGGCCGTCGGTGGGCTACACCTTC. It encodes CASSLSGRPSVGYTF.

J is TRBJ2-3 and V is TRBV7-3; weak D call: TRBD2 (5 bases). Germline V gene sequence: CDR1 SGHTA, CDR2 FQGTGA. Trimming shortened V by 4 bases and J by 8 bases, and 10 bases separated the two germline ends. The CDR3 loop spans 12 amino acids. CDR3 region: CASSSSRGTQYF. The CDR3, as DNA: TGTGCCAGCAGCTCATCTCGGGGTACGCAGTATTTT.

In this sample, this clone turned up once. The chain links TRBV7-9 to TRBJ2-5; 10 bases fit TRBD2. The length of the CDR3 is 14 residues. The V gene's germline CDR1 is SEHNR and CDR2 FQNEAQ (reference sequence). Trimming took 4 bases from V and 5 from J; bases not matched to a gene: 4. CDR3 sequence reads: CASSSSGGEETQYF. CDR3 DNA: TGTGCCAGCAGCTCTAGCGGGGGAGAGGAGACCCAGTACTTC.